Below are 8 T cell receptor beta chains sequenced from a single sample in a study of beta chain features in type 1 diabetes (dated by TCRdb to between 2017 and 2018). Receptor amplification or capture employed the immunoSEQ multiplex PCR assay. The High Capacity cDNA Reverse Transcription Kit was used to reverse transcribe all of the isolated RNA, meaning that expressed TCRB transcripts were what got sequenced. Drawn from immuneACCESS, this table holds only the in-frame rearrangements with V and J called that TCRdb kept. Clones are partly lost; checked studies trace under half to an unresolved V gene and leave the rest unexplained. The sample has about 290,000 clones on record, roughly 8% of them singletons. The top ten hold more than 0.8% of the sample. The sequenced sample consisted of central memory CD4+ T cells from blood. Receptors originate from a woman under 30 in good health.

This rearrangement joins TRBV19 to TRBJ1-1; 10 nucleotides align to TRBD1. The CDR3 has 15 residues. Trimming removed 5 bases from V and 5 bases from J; junction bases left unmatched: 8. Germline V gene sequence: CDR1 LNHDA, CDR2 SQIVND (reference sequence). The DNA of the CDR3 is TGTGCCAGTAGTCCAGTCGGACAGGGGGGGACTGAAGCTTTCTTT. Translated: CASSPVGQGGTEAFF.

The chain recombines TRBV19 with TRBJ1-5; 8 nucleotides line up with TRBD1. From germline, CDR1 is LNHDA and CDR2 SQIVND (reference sequence). The ends lost 9 bases at V and 3 bases at J; junction bases unmatched: 13. The CDR3 runs 16 residues. CDR3 sequence (DNA): TGTGCCAGCCAAGGACAGGGTGGGGGTCTCAATCAGCCCCAGCATTTT. It encodes CASQGQGGGLNQPQHF.

A note on this clone: This may be a read error, as it is one base from a much larger clone. Other DNA sequences in this specimen translate into the identical CDR3. The chain carries TRBV5-1 and TRBJ1-1; no firm D call. The CDR3 is 13 residues long. V shed 2 bases and J shed 1 base, with 6 bases lying between them. CDR1 and CDR2 from the germline V gene are SGHRS and YFSETQ. CDR3 DNA: TGCGCCAGCAGCTTTGTGGGGAACACTGAAGCTTTCTTT. This translates into CASSFVGNTEAFF.

This clone has only a few counts. CDR3 residues: CASSGQLNTEAFF. As DNA, the CDR3 is TGTGCCAGCAGTGGTCAACTGAACACTGAAGCTTTCTTT. The rearrangement links TRBV2 to TRBJ1-1; D not resolved. V lost 4 bases and J 0 bases, leaving 6 bases between the germline ends. This CDR3 spans 13 amino acids. In germline, CDR1 is SNHLY, CDR2 FYNNEI.

The table lists this clone with a few counts. The CDR3 region is CASSVLGVTDTQYF. CDR3 nucleotide sequence: TGTGCCAGCAGCGTTCTGGGGGTCACAGATACGCAGTATTTT. The V gene is TRBV9, the J gene TRBJ2-3, with D perhaps being TRBD1 or TRBD2 (5 bases each). The CDR3 is 14 residues long. The V gene's germline CDR1 is SGDLS and CDR2 YYNGEE. V was pared by 2 bases and J by 2 bases, with 9 bases between.

J is TRBJ2-1 and V is TRBV14; 10 bases agree with TRBD1. Trimming cost V 4 bases and J 8 bases; bases outside gene matches: 11. Per the germline V gene, CDR1 is SGHDN and CDR2 is FVKESK. CDR3 length equals 16 residues. The DNA for the CDR3 is TGTGCCAGCAGCCTCTCATGGACAGGGGGTCGTTATGAGCAGTTCTTC. It specifies CASSLSWTGGRYEQFF.

The chain has TRBV5-4 and TRBJ1-6; D may be TRBD1 (5 bases). Trimming left V 1 base short and J 10 bases short, with 12 bases between. CDR1 is SGHNT, CDR2 YYREEE, per germline (reference sequence). This CDR3 is 14 amino acids long. This CDR3 is CASSLWGRHSPLHF. The CDR3 DNA is TGTGCCAGCAGCTTGTGGGGGAGGCACTCACCCCTCCACTTT.

This clone was counted at least ten times. The chain links TRBV28 to TRBJ1-2; D remains unclear. The V gene lost 3 bases and the J gene lost 2 bases, with 10 bases spanning the gap. This CDR3 spans 14 amino acids. In germline, CDR1 is MDHEN, CDR2 SYDVKM. CDR3 in DNA: TGTGCCAGCAGTTTTTTGCTCTCAAACTATGGCTACACCTTC. Its protein is CASSFLLSNYGYTF.